This T cell receptor (beta chain) was recorded in a study of breast tumors, draining lymph nodes, adjacent tissues. Study outcomes and limitations: Luminal-like breast cancer showed significantly higher tumor–nontumor repertoire similarity than basal-like.

The table lists this clonotype with many counts. Its cognate antigen is unknown. One end of the junction does not line up with germline, which may come from a read error. Axillary draining lymph nodes of breast cancer patients supplied the node samples. TCRdb fed the multiplex PCR reads into MiXCR, producing one record per CDR3 protein. The table has fewer than 250,000 distinct CDR3 sequences, approximately 29% seen once. CDR1 is SSHAT, CDR2 FNYEAQ, per germline (reference sequence). The CDR3 runs 14 residues. The sequence was collected from a female donor with breast cancer. Some clones in this sample may be carry-over from other donors' samples. The chain links TRBV7-7 to TRBJ2-2, with a tentative D call TRBD1 (6 bases). The sample comprised axillary lymph node tissue. Here the CDR3 reads CASKTDSQTGELFF. The CDR3 DNA is TGTGCTAGCAAGACGGACAGTCAGACCGGGGAGCTGTTTTTT.